These 8 T cell receptor beta chains were all obtained from the same sample, sequenced in a study of T cell clonality in common variable immunodeficiency. Clones were sequenced by immunoSEQ multiplex PCR, and TCRdb holds only the in-frame ones, with some missing. The sample lists about 81,000 clones, none appearing once, the ten largest making up approximately 0.8%. The specimen was peripheral blood mononuclear cells. Receptors were obtained from a person aged 18 to 70 in good health.

This clone was detected ten times or more. Read sequence stops 3 residues before the CDR3 end, and the germline J gene provides the missing end. J is TRBJ2-7 and V is TRBV6-2 or TRBV6-3; D not resolved. The CDR3 is 14 residues long. Trimming removed 7 bases from V and 0 bases from J, with 13 bases in between. Germline-derived CDR1 and CDR2 are MNHEY and SVGEGT. CDR3 DNA (partial): TGTGCCAGCACCACGGGTCTGTACTCCTACGAG. Its translation is CASTTGLYSYE. The full-length CDR3 reads as CASTTGLYSYEQYF.

This clone was recorded at least ten times. The sequence runs out 3 residues before the end of the CDR3; the remainder is reconstructed from the germline J gene. J is TRBJ1-6 and V is TRBV28, with D tentatively TRBD1 (5 bases). CDR3 length: 11 amino acids. The germline CDR1 and CDR2 sequences are MDHEN and SYDVKM. CDR3 region: CASWGGGPLHF. CDR3 DNA (partial): TGTGCCAGCTGGGGGGGAGGGCCC.

This clone was counted ten times or more. Sequence at one end of the junction differs from germline and may be a read error. With the read ending 3 residues before the CDR3 end, the germline J gene is used to fill in that end. The chain employs TRBV4-2 and TRBJ1-5; no firm D call. The CDR3 length is 14 residues. Per the germline V gene, CDR1 is LGHNA and CDR2 is YNFKEQ. The DNA read from the CDR3 is TGCGCCAGCAGCCAAGAACAACGCAATCAGCCC. This encodes CASSQEQRNQP. In full, the CDR3 reads CASSQEQRNQPQHF.

There are a few counts of this clone. Coverage ceases 3 residues before the CDR3 finishes, and the germline J gene fills in the end. The chain combines TRBV6-2 or TRBV6-3 with TRBJ1-3; D is ambiguous. Trimming stripped 7 bases from V and 0 bases from J, with 4 bases between. Germline V gives CDR1 MNHEY, CDR2 SVGEGT. The CDR3 covers 12 residues. CDR3 DNA (partial): TGTGCCAGCACCAGCTCTGGAAACACC. Its translation is CASTSSGNT. The CDR3, in full, reads CASTSSGNTIYF.

This clone was observed at least ten times. The read ends 3 residues before the CDR3 terminus; that terminus is restored from the germline J gene. V gene TRBV30 combines with J gene TRBJ1-1, with 7 positions matching TRBD1. Trimming cost V 1 base and J 7 bases; bases outside gene matches: 6. The CDR3 runs 13 residues. Per the germline V gene, CDR1 is GTSNPN and CDR2 is SVGIG (reference sequence). The sequenced CDR3 bases are TGTGCCTGGAGTGATCAGACAGGGAATGAA. Its translation: CAWSDQTGNE. The complete CDR3 protein is CAWSDQTGNEAFF.

There are many counts of this clone. The CDR3 extends 3 residues past the end of the read, so its final part is completed from the germline J gene. The chain joins TRBV7-2 to TRBJ2-2, with D maybe TRBD2 (6 bases). The V gene's germline CDR1 is SGHTA and CDR2 FQGNSA. V lost 0 bases, J lost 2 bases, and 10 bases lay in between. The CDR3 runs 16 residues. The CDR3 here is CASSLASGLNTGELFF. The DNA read from the CDR3 is TGTGCCAGCAGCTTAGCTAGCGGCCTAAACACCGGGGAG.

This clone was observed many times. The read finishes 3 residues shy of the CDR3 end, and the germline J gene is used to complete it. The chain uses TRBV10-3 and TRBJ2-7, with D uncertain. This CDR3 region has 12 residues. The germline V gene encodes CDR1 ENHRY and CDR2 SYGVKD. Trimming removed 7 bases from V and 0 bases from J, with 7 bases in between. CDR3 residues: CAITSSSYEQYF. CDR3 bases read: TGTGCCATCACTTCTAGCTCCTACGAG.

This clone was detected many times. The read comes to an end 3 residues before the CDR3 does, leaving the germline J gene to fill in the end. This chain links TRBV2 with TRBJ2-1, with 7 nucleotides matching TRBD2. CDR1 SNHLY and CDR2 FYNNEI come from the germline V gene. The CDR3 is 14 residues long. The junction had 8 bases not matched to a gene; V was cut back by 6 bases and J by 6 bases. The covered CDR3 bases are TGTGCCAGCAGGAGGACTAGTCCCCGCAATGAG. Amino acids: CASRRTSPRNE. The CDR3, in full, reads CASRRTSPRNEQFF.